A selection of T cell receptor beta chains follows, all from one sample in a study of cytomegalovirus exposure and HLA in healthy donors. Repertoires were generated with immunoSEQ multiplex PCR, while TCRdb's copy carries only in-frame clones and drops some. Of approximately 150,000 clones in the sample, approximately 78% are singletons; the top ten hold 2% to 3%. Sequencing was carried out using PBMCs. The receptors shown here come from a woman between 18 and 29 years old in good health and CMV-seropositive. Both conserved end residues are part of each CDR3. The D gene is left open where the match is weak. Only part of the rows carry a size: once, few, many, or a class if the clone is expanded.

TRBV7-2	TRBD2	TRBJ2-2	-	TGTGCCAGCAGCTTATCGAGTAGCGGGGGGGCCGGGGAGCTGTTTTTT	CASSLSSSGGAGELFF
TRBV6-6	TRBD2	TRBJ2-3	few	TGTGCCAGCAGTTCCGGGACTAACAAAGATACGCAGTATTTT	CASSSGTNKDTQYF
TRBV18	-	TRBJ1-3	-	TGTGCCAGCTCACCAGGGGAGAGAAACACCATATATTTT	CASSPGERNTIYF
TRBV29-1	-	TRBJ1-2	-	TGCAGCGGTGACACAGGGAACTATGGCTACACCTTC	CSGDTGNYGYTF
TRBV6-5	-	TRBJ1-2	-	TGTGCCAGCAGTTACTCGAGTTGGAACTATGGCTACACCTTC	CASSYSSWNYGYTF
TRBV27	TRBD1	TRBJ2-3	once	TGTGCCAGCAGTTCAGGGACAGGGCAGACAGATACGCAGTATTTT	CASSSGTGQTDTQYF
TRBV11-2	TRBD2	TRBJ2-5	once	TGTGCCAGCAGCCCCCCGGGGGTAGCGGGGGGGCCGAAGACCCAGTACTTC	CASSPPGVAGGPKTQYF
TRBV6-5	TRBD1	TRBJ1-2	few	TGTGCCGGATCAGGGGGCGCCGGCTATGGCTACACCTTC	CAGSGGAGYGYTF
TRBV6-5	TRBD1	TRBJ1-2	-	TGTGCCAGCACCTCCGGGACAGGGTTTGGCTACACCTTC	CASTSGTGFGYTF
TRBV7-2	-	TRBJ2-4	-	TGTGCCAGCAGCTTAGCCTCTCACAGGGAAGCGGAAAACATTCAGTACTTC	CASSLASHREAENIQYF
TRBV5-5	TRBD1	TRBJ2-7	-	TGTGCCAGCAGCTTGGGTACGCGGACAGGGGGTTCCTACGAGCAGTACTTC	CASSLGTRTGGSYEQYF
TRBV7-2	-	TRBJ2-2	-	TGTGCCAGCAGCATAGCCGCCAGGGCTAACGGGGAGCTGTTTTTT	CASSIAARANGELFF
TRBV6-5	-	TRBJ1-1	few	TGTGCCAGCAGTTACGCGCGACAGACAAACACTGAAGCTTTCTTT	CASSYARQTNTEAFF
TRBV19	TRBD1	TRBJ2-3	-	TGTGCCAGTAGTCTATCAGGGGGCCGCGCAGATACGCAGTATTTT	CASSLSGGRADTQYF
TRBV6-6	-	TRBJ2-5	-	TGTGCCAGCAGTTACTCTCCCAGGGGTCGGGGAGAGACCCAGTACTTC	CASSYSPRGRGETQYF
TRBV7-8	-	TRBJ1-3	-	TGTGCCAGCAGCCCGACAGTTTCTGGAAACACCATATATTTT	CASSPTVSGNTIYF
TRBV2	-	TRBJ1-6	few	TGTGCCACCTCCGATACAGCCACCAATTCACCCCTCCACTTT	CATSDTATNSPLHF
TRBV5-1	TRBD1	TRBJ1-1	-	TGCGCCAGCAGCTCCGCGGACAGGGGGTTGACTGAAGCTTTCTTT	CASSSADRGLTEAFF
TRBV4-2	-	TRBJ2-2	-	TGTGCCAGCAGCGGGGGGGCCTATAACACCGGGGAGCTGTTTTTT	CASSGGAYNTGELFF
TRBV28	-	TRBJ1-2	-	TGTGCCATCGCGGTGGGTGAACATGGCTACACCTTC	CAIAVGEHGYTF
TRBV7-9	TRBD1	TRBJ1-3	few	TGTGCCAGCAGCACTACCGACAGGGCTGGAAACACCATATATTTT	CASSTTDRAGNTIYF
TRBV6-1	-	TRBJ2-2	-	TGTGCCAGCATGCGTCAGAGGGATACCGGGGAGCTGTTTTTT	CASMRQRDTGELFF
TRBV5-6	-	TRBJ1-1	-	TGTGCCAGCAGCTTGGGGGAGGTCCGACGGACGAACACTGAAGCTTTCTTT	CASSLGEVRRTNTEAFF
TRBV4-1	TRBD2	TRBJ2-1	-	TGCGCCAGCAGTTCTCCAACGGGGGGGCCATATGAGCAGTTCTTC	CASSSPTGGPYEQFF